This T cell receptor beta chain is drawn from a study of cytomegalovirus exposure and HLA in healthy donors. General study points: There were a few CMV-associated chains whose specificity for CMV antigens was confirmed in vitro. According to an earlier analysis, most TCR beta V segments yielded productive rearrangements about 87% or about 30% of the time.

Each donor was healthy, and each was a bone marrow donor. Donors sampled were nominally healthy, though unrecorded immune exposures were likely. This CDR3 comprises 16 residues. Germline values: CDR1 MGHRA, CDR2 YSYEKL. Deletions cut 4 bases from V and 5 bases from J, with 17 bases between. Primers for the PCR totalled 60 Vbeta and 13 Jbeta. Clones were read by immunoSEQ multiplex PCR, and TCRdb kept only the in-frame ones, dropping some. There are fewer than 300,000 clones in the sample; roughly 85% occur only once, and 3.5% to 4.5% lies in the top ten. A note on this clone: The antigen remains unidentified.

Sequencing was performed on PBMCs. The clonotype was recovered from a middle-aged man in good health and CMV-seropositive. The chain joins TRBV4-1 to TRBJ1-4; D may be TRBD1 (5 bases). CDR3 nucleotide sequence: TGCGCCAGCAGCCCCCCAGGTGGAGGGGAGAATGAAAAACTGTTTTTT. The encoded protein is CASSPPGGGENEKLFF.